This T cell receptor (beta chain) was captured in a study of human T cells and chemical hapten exposure. J lost 2 bases, V lost 0 bases, and 7 bases had no gene match. Germline CDR1 and CDR2: SGHAT and FQDESV (reference sequence). The CDR3 spans 17 residues. Regarding the study as a whole: PT1 expanded TCR numbers rose with patch test score.

For the library, individual cDNA molecules each received unique molecular identifiers. TCRdb independently ran MiXCR on the RACE reads; one entry per CDR3 protein. The table includes about 190,000 distinct CDR3 sequences, approximately 24% detected once. Indicated time point: patch test 3, about 24 weeks after DPC sensitization. The treatment is: therapeutic diphenylcyclopropenone sensitization with weekly scalp DPC. Turning to this clonotype: Its matching antigen is unknown.

Sample: whole blood, taken in connection with sensitization to the hapten diphenylcyclopropenone (DPC). The V call is TRBV11-1, the J call TRBJ2-7; 10 bases align to TRBD1. This TCR was sampled from a woman aged 40-49 years with alopecia areata. Some clones in this sample may be carry-over from other donors' samples. CDR3 coding DNA: TGTGCCAGCAGCTTAGCGGGCCCGGGACAGGGGCCCTACGAGCAGTACTTC. Translation gives CASSLAGPGQGPYEQYF.